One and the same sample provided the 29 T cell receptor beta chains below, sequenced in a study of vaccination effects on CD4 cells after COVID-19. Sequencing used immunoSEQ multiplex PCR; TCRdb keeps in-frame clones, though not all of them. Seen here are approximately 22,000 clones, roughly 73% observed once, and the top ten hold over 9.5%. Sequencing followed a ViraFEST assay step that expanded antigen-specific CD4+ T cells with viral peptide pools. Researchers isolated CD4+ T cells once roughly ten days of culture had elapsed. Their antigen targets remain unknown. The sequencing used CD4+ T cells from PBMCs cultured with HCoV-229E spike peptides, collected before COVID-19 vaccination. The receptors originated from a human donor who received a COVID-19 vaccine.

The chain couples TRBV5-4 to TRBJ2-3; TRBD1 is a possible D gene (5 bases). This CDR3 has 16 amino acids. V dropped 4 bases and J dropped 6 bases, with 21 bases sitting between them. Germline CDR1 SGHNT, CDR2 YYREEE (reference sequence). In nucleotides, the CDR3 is TGTGCCAGCAGCCTGTTCCCTGGGGCTGCCAGGGATACGCAGTATTTT. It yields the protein CASSLFPGAARDTQYF. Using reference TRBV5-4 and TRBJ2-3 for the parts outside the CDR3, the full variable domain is ETGVTQSPTHLIKTRGQQVTLRCSSQSGHNTVSWYQQALGQGPQFIFQYYREEENGRGNFPPRFSGLQFPNYSSELNVNALELDDSALYLCASSLFPGAARDTQYFGPGTRLTVL.

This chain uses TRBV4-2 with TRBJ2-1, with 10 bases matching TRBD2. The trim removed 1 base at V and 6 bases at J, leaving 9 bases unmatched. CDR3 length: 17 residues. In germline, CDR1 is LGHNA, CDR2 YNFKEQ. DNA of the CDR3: TGTGCCAGCAGCCAAGTAGGCCTAGCGGGAGTCGCCAATGAGCAGTTCTTC. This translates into CASSQVGLAGVANEQFF.

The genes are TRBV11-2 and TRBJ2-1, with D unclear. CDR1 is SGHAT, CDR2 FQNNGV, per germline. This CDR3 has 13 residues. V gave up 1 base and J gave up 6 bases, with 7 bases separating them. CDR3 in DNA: TGTGCCAGCAGCTTAGGAGCGACCAATGAGCAGTTCTTC. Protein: CASSLGATNEQFF.

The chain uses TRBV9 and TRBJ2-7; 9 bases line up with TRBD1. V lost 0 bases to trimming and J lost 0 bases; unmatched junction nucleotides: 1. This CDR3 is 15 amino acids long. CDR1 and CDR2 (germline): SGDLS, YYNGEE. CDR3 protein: CASSVEQGASYEQYF. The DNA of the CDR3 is TGTGCCAGCAGCGTAGAACAGGGGGCCTCCTACGAGCAGTACTTC.

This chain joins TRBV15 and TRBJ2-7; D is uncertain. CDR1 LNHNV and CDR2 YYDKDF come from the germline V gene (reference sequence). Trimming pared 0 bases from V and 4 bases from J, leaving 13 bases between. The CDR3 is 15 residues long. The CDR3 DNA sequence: TGTGCCACCAGCAGAGAAACCCACTCCCCGTACGAGCAGTACTTC. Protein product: CATSRETHSPYEQYF.

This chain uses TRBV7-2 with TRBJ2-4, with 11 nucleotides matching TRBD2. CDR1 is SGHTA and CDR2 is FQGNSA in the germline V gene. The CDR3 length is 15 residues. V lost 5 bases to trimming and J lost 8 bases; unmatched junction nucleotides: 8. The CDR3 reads CASSQTSGRGHIQYF. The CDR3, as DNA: TGTGCCAGCAGCCAAACTAGCGGGAGAGGTCACATTCAGTACTTC.

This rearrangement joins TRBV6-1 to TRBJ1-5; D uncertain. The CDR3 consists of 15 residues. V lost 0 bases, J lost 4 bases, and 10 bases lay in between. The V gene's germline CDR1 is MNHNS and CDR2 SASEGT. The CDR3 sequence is CASSEALGSNQPQHF. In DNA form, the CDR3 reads TGTGCCAGCAGTGAAGCGCTCGGCAGTAATCAGCCCCAGCATTTT.

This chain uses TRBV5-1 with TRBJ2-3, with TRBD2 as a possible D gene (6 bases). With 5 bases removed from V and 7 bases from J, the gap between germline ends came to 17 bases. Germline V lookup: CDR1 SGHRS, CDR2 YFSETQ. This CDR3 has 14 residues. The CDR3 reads CASRVAVGKNTQYF. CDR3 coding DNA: TGCGCCAGCAGAGTAGCGGTGGGGAAGAATACGCAGTATTTT.

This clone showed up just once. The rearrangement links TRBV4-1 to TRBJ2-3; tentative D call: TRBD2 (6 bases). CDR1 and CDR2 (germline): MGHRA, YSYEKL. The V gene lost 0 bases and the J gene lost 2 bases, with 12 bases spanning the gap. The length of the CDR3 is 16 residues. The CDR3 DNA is TGCGCCAGCAGCCAAGATCGGGGGATTAACACAGATACGCAGTATTTT. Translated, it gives CASSQDRGINTDTQYF.

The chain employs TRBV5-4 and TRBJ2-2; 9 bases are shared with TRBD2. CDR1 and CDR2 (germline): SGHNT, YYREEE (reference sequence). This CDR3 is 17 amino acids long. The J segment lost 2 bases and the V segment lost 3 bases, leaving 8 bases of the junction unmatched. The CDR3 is CASSYDGRGGNTGELFF. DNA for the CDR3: TGTGCCAGCAGCTATGATGGGCGGGGGGGAAACACCGGGGAGCTGTTTTTT.

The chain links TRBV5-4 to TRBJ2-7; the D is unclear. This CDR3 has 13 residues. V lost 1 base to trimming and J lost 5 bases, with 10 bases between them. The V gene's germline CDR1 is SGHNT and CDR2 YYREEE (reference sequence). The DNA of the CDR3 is TGTGCCAGCAGCTTGACAAACGGAGACGAGCAGTACTTC. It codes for CASSLTNGDEQYF. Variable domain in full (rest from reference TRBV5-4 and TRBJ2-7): ETGVTQSPTHLIKTRGQQVTLRCSSQSGHNTVSWYQQALGQGPQFIFQYYREEENGRGNFPPRFSGLQFPNYSSELNVNALELDDSALYLCASSLTNGDEQYFGPGTRLTVT.

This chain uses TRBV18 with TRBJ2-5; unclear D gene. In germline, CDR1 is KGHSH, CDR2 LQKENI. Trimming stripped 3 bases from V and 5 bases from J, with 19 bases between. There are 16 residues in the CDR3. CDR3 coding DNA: TGTGCCAGCTCACCCCTCCGTGGGTTGGCAGTGGAGACCCAGTACTTC. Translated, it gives CASSPLRGLAVETQYF. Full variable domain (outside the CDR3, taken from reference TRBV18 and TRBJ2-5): NAGVMQNPRHLVRRRGQEARLRCSPMKGHSHVYWYRQLPEEGLKFMVYLQKENIIDESGMPKERFSAEFPKEGPSILRIQQVVRGDSAAYFCASSPLRGLAVETQYFGPGTRLLVL.

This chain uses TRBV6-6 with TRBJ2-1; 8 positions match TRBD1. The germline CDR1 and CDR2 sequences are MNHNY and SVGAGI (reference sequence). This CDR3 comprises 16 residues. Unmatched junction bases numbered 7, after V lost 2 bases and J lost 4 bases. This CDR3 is CASSYHGGTGYNEQFF. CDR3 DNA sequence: TGTGCCAGCAGTTACCACGGCGGGACAGGTTACAATGAGCAGTTCTTC.

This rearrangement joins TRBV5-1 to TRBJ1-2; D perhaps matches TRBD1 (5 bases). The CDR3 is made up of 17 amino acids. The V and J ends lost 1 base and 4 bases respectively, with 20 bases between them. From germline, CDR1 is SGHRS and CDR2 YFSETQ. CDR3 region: CASSLSFGTESSYGYTF. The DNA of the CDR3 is TGCGCCAGCAGCTTGTCTTTCGGGACGGAATCGTCCTATGGCTACACCTTC.

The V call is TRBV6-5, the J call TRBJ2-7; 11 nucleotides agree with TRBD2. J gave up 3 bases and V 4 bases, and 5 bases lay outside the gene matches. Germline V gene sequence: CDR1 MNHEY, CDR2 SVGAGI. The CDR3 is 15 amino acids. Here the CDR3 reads CASSSPGTSGYEQYF. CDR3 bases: TGTGCCAGCAGTTCACCCGGGACTAGCGGCTACGAGCAGTACTTC.

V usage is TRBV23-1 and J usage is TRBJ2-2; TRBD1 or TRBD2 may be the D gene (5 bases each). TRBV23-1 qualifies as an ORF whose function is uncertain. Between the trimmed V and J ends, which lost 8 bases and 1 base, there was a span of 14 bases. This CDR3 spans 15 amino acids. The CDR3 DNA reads TGCGCCAGCGAGTCGAAGAGGGGGAACACCGGGGAGCTGTTTTTT. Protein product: CASESKRGNTGELFF.

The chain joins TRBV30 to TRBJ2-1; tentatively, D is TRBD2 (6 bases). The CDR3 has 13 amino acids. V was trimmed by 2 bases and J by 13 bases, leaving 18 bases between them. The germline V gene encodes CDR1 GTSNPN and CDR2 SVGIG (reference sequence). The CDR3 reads CAWSRGGDGRQFF. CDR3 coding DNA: TGTGCCTGGAGTAGAGGAGGGGATGGTCGACAGTTCTTC.

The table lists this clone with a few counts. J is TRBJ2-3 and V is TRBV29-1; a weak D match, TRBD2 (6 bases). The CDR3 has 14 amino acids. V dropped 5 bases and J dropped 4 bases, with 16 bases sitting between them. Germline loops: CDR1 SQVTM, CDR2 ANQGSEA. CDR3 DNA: TGCAGCGTTAATGTCGGGGGAGTGTCAGATACGCAGTATTTT. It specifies CSVNVGGVSDTQYF.

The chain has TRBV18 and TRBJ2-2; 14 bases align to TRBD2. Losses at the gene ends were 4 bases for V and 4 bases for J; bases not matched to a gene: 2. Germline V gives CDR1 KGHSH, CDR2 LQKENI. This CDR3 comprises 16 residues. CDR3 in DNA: TGTGCCAGCTCACTCGGGACTAGCGGGAGCACCGGGGAGCTGTTTTTT. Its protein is CASSLGTSGSTGELFF.

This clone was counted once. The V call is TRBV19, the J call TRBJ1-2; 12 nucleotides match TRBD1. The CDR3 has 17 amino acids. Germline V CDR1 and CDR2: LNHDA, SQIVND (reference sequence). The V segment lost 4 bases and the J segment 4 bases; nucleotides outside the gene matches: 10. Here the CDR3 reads CASSNRDRGRGSYGYTF. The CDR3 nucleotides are TGTGCCAGTAGTAACCGGGACAGGGGGCGAGGGAGCTATGGCTACACCTTC.

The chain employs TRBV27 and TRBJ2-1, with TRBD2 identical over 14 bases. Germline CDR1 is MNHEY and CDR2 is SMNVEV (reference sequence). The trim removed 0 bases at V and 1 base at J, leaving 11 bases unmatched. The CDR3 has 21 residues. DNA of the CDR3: TGTGCCAGCAGTTTATCGGTAGGGACTAGCGGGAGTAATAGGTCCTACAATGAGCAGTTCTTC. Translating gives CASSLSVGTSGSNRSYNEQFF.

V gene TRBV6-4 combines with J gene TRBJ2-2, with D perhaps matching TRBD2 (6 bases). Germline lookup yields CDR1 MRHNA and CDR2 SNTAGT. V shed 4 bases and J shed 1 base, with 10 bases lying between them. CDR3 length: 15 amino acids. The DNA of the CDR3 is TGTGCCAGCAGTGCAAGGCGGGGGAACACCGGGGAGCTGTTTTTT. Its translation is CASSARRGNTGELFF.

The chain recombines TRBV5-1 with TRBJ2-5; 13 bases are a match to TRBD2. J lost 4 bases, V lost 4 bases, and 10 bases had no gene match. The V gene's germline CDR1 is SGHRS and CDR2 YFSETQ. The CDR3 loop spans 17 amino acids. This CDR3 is CASSTGLAGDSGETQYF. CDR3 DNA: TGCGCCAGCAGCACCGGACTAGCGGGGGACTCTGGAGAGACCCAGTACTTC.

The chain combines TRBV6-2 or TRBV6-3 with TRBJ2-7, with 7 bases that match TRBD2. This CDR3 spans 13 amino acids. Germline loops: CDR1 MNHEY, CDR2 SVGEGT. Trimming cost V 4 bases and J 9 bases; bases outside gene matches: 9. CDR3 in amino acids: CASSWPTPGGQYF. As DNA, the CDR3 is TGTGCCAGCAGTTGGCCAACCCCGGGAGGGCAGTACTTC.

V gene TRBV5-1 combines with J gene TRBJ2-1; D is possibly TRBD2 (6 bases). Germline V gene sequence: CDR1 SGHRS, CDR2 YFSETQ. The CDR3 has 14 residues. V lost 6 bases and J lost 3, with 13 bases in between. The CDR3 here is CASTPGENYNEQFF. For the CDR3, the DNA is TGCGCCAGCACCCCGGGAGAAAACTACAATGAGCAGTTCTTC.

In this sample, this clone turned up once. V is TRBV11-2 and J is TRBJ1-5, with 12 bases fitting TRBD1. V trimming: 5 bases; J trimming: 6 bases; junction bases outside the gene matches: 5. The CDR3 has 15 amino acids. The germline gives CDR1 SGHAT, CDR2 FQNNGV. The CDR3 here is CASSRDRGLGQPQHF. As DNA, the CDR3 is TGTGCCAGCAGCCGGGACAGGGGGCTTGGTCAGCCCCAGCATTTT.

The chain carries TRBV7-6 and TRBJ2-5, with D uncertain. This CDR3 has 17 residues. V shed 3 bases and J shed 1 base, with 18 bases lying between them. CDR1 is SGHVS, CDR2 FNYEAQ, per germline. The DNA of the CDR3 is TGTGCCAGCAGCTTGAATGGACGCGTTTCGAGCCAAGAGACCCAGTACTTC. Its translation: CASSLNGRVSSQETQYF.

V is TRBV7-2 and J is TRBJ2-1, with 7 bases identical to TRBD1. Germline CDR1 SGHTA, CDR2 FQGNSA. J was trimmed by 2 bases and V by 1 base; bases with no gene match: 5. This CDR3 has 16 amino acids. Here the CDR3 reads CASSLDSTGPYNEQFF. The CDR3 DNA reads TGTGCCAGCAGCTTAGACTCGACAGGGCCCTACAATGAGCAGTTCTTC. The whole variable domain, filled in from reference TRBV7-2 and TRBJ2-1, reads GAGVSQSPSNKVTEKGKDVELRCDPISGHTALYWYRQSLGQGLEFLIYFQGNSAPDKSGLPSDRFSAERTGGSVSTLTIQRTQQEDSAVYLCASSLDSTGPYNEQFFGPGTRLTVL.

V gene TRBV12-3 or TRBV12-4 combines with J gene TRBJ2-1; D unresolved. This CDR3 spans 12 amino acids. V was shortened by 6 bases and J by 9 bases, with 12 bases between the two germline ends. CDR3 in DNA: TGTGCCAGCAGCCCCGAGATATTTGAGCAGTTCTTC. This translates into CASSPEIFEQFF.